This TCR beta chain came from a study of CD8 T cells in Susac syndrome. RNA amounts of roughly 0.45 to 1 ug underwent reverse transcription with random hexamers. A single record per CDR3 protein comes from TCRdb applying MiXCR to the immunoSEQ multiplex PCR reads. The sample contains around 300,000 distinct CDR3 sequences, approximately 90% of which appear only once. CDR1 is DFQATT, CDR2 SNEGSKA, per germline (reference sequence). Trimming removed 5 bases from V and 7 bases from J; junction bases left unmatched: 11. The CDR3 contains 14 residues. This TCR came from a human donor with multiple sclerosis. This rearrangement joins TRBV20-1 to TRBJ1-5; 7 nucleotides align to TRBD1. Sample: CD8+ T cells from PBMCs. The CDR3 reads CSAPQGRRIQPQHF. The CDR3 DNA reads TGCAGTGCTCCACAGGGGAGGCGGATCCAGCCCCAGCATTTT.